The rows below give T cell receptor beta chains drawn from one sample of a study of tumor-infiltrating lymphocytes in primary liver carcinoma. TCRdb passed the multiplex PCR reads through MiXCR, listing each CDR3 protein once. Of fewer than 70,000 distinct CDR3 sequences listed, 70% to 85% are singletons. The sample taken for sequencing was liver tumor tissue from sampling region 2. These receptors all stem from a man in his forties with primary liver carcinoma and hepatitis B virus infection. Both conserved end residues are part of each CDR3. The order of the fields is V gene, clone size, D gene, J gene, CDR3 DNA, CDR3 protein. The D gene is left open where the match is weak. Not every row has a clone size; where given, it reads once, few, many or a size class.

>TRBV6-2/TRBV6-3|.|.|TRBJ1-1
TGTGCTAGCAGTTACACAGAGTTGAACACTGAAGCTTTCTTT
CASSYTELNTEAFF
>TRBV6-2/TRBV6-3|.|.|TRBJ2-3
TGTACCAGGAGCCCGAGACTAGGGGCAGATACGCAGTATTTT
CTRSPRLGADTQYF
>TRBV6-2/TRBV6-3|.|.|TRBJ2-4
TGTGACAGCGGTTTGGAACTAGCCAAAAACATTCAGTACTTC
CDSGLELAKNIQYF
>TRBV11-2|.|.|TRBJ1-2
TGTGCCAGCAGCTCCGCCGGGGGCTCCGGCTACAACTTC
CASSSAGGSGYNF
>TRBV11-1|few|TRBD2|TRBJ2-1
TGTGCCAGTGGCTCCCCTCCTGGCGGGAGGGCCTTTAGTGAGCAGTTCTTC
CASGSPPGGRAFSEQFF
>TRBV14|.|.|TRBJ1-4
TGTACCAGCAGCCAAAGTTTCGGGGCCTTCACTTCACTGTTTTTT
CTSSQSFGAFTSLFF
>TRBV5-4|.|.|TRBJ2-1
TGTGCGAGCAACTTAGGGGGGGCGGCCCTGAGCTCCTACAATGAGCAGTTCTTC
CASNLGGAALSSYNEQFF
>TRBV7-9|many|.|TRBJ1-1
TGTGCCAGCAGCTTTCAGGGTTGGACTGAAGCTTTCTTT
CASSFQGWTEAFF
>TRBV7-9|.|.|TRBJ2-1
TGTGCCAGCAGCCTACCATATCAGGGGCCTAAAACAAATAGGCAGTTCTTC
CASSLPYQGPKTNRQFF
>TRBV4-2|.|.|TRBJ1-5
TGTGCCAGCAGTCAAAATTTACAGACAAATCAGCCCCAGCATTTT
CASSQNLQTNQPQHF
>TRBV29-1|.|.|TRBJ2-1
TGCAGCGTTTACCGCGATGATCAGTTCTTC
CSVYRDDQFF
>TRBV6-5|many|.|TRBJ2-1
TGTGCCAGCAGTTACTCGGTTCTAGAAGGTGATGAGCAGTTCTTC
CASSYSVLEGDEQFF
>TRBV12-5|many|TRBD1|TRBJ2-1
TGTGCTAGTGGTCCCGGGACAGTAGATAAGCAGTTCTTC
CASGPGTVDKQFF
>TRBV5-4|.|.|TRBJ2-1
TGTGCCAGCAGCCCCTCCGCCTCATCCTACAATGATCAGTTCTTC
CASSPSASSYNDQFF
>TRBV24-1|many|TRBD2|TRBJ2-5
TGTGCCACCAGTGATTCGGGGACTAGCGGGGCTCAAGAGACCCAGTACTTC
CATSDSGTSGAQETQYF
>TRBV29-1|.|TRBD1|TRBJ2-1
TGCAATGTGAGACAGGGGGGGAATGAGCAGTTCTTC
CNVRQGGNEQFF
>TRBV28|.|TRBD1|TRBJ1-1
TGTGCCAGCAGTTTCCCAAGGGGGCTATCTGAAACCTTCTTT
CASSFPRGLSETFF
>TRBV4-1|.|.|TRBJ1-5
TGCTCCAGCAGCCAGATATTTTCAGGCGTTTTCCAGCCCCAGCGTTTT
CSSSQIFSGVFQPQRF
>TRBV11-1|.|.|TRBJ2-7
TGTGCCAACAGCTTAGGGCCGGCGAGTGAAAGCTCCTACAAGCAGTACTTC
CANSLGPASESSYKQYF
>TRBV4-2|.|TRBD2|TRBJ2-3
TGTGCCAGCAGCCGAGTGGTGCTTCTAGCGGGAGCGACAGATACGCGGTATTTT
CASSRVVLLAGATDTRYF
>TRBV11-2|.|.|TRBJ2-7
TGTGTCAGCGGCTTAGAGACCGGGATCTCTGGCGAGCAGTACTTC
CVSGLETGISGEQYF
>TRBV6-5|few|TRBD1|TRBJ2-2
TGTGCCAGCACTCCCACAGGGGCGGGCGGGGAGCTGTTTTTT
CASTPTGAGGELFF
>TRBV28|.|.|TRBJ2-3
TGTGCCAGTAGCCTAGGGGGGAGCACAGATACGCGGTATTTT
CASSLGGSTDTRYF
>TRBV4-3|once|.|TRBJ2-1
TGCGCTAGCAGCCAAGATCGGACGGGCTTCTACAGTGAGCAGTTCTTC
CASSQDRTGFYSEQFF
>TRBV11-2|.|TRBD2|TRBJ2-5
TGTGCCAGTAGCCAATCTCCTGGCGGGGGGAAGGAGATCCAGTACTTC
CASSQSPGGGKEIQYF
>TRBV7-9|many|TRBD2|TRBJ2-1
TGTGCCAGCAGCTTTTCCTGGGCTCACGCGGGGGACAATGAGCAGTTCTTC
CASSFSWAHAGDNEQFF
>TRBV10-3|.|TRBD2|TRBJ2-6
TGTGCCATCAGTGAGTGGAGGGGGACTAGCGGGAGAGCTTTCTCTGGAGTCAACGTCCTGACTTTC
CAISEWRGTSGRAFSGVNVLTF
>TRBV30|.|TRBD1|TRBJ1-3
TGTGCCTGGCCAGGGGGCAATTTCGGAAACACCATATACTTT
CAWPGGNFGNTIYF
>TRBV29-1|.|.|TRBJ2-5
TGCAGCGTTGAAGCGGACAGCGGGCGAGCAGAGACCCAGTATTTC
CSVEADSGRAETQYF
>TRBV12-3/TRBV12-4|many|TRBD2|TRBJ2-1
TGTGCCAGCAGCCTGTCCGGGACTAGCGGACTTGAGCAGTTCTTC
CASSLSGTSGLEQFF
>TRBV10-3|.|.|TRBJ2-2
TGTGCCACCGCTGGGAGTACACCCGGGGAGCTGTTTTTT
CATAGSTPGELFF
>TRBV4-3|.|TRBD2|TRBJ2-3
TGCACCAGCACCCAAGATCTTCCCTCCGGGACTAGCGGGAGAGCAGATACGCAGTATTTT
CTSTQDLPSGTSGRADTQYF
>TRBV11-2|few|.|TRBJ2-7
TGTGCCAGCAACCTCGGCGGGACTCTACCCTACGAGCAGTACTTC
CASNLGGTLPYEQYF
>TRBV24-1|.|.|TRBJ2-5
TGTGCCACCTCCGCAGGGGATCCTCGTAAAGAGACCCGGTACTTC
CATSAGDPRKETRYF
>TRBV6-5|.|TRBD2|TRBJ2-2
TGTGCCAGAAGGGGGGCTAGCGGGAGTCTTGGGGAGCTGTTTTTC
CARRGASGSLGELFF
>TRBV6-6|many|.|TRBJ1-5
TGTGCCAGCAGTTACTCGGGGCCCAATCAGCCCCAGCATTTT
CASSYSGPNQPQHF
>TRBV4-3|many|.|TRBJ2-1
TGCGCCAGCAGCCAAGAAAGCCGCGGGGATTACAATGAGCAGTTCTTC
CASSQESRGDYNEQFF
>TRBV29-1|many|.|TRBJ2-5
TGCAGCGTTGAATCAACAGGGAGGCAGACCCAGTACTTC
CSVESTGRQTQYF
>TRBV7-8|many|TRBD2|TRBJ2-1
TGTGCCAACAGCTTAGTCGGGAGGGGAGAGCAGTTCTTC
CANSLVGRGEQFF
>TRBV4-3|.|.|TRBJ2-7
TGCGCAAGCAACCAGGCCCTTAAGTACACCGAGCAGTACTTC
CASNQALKYTEQYF
>TRBV28|.|TRBD1|TRBJ1-5
TGTGCCACCAGAGAAGACAGGGCCGCCCATAGCCTCACCTCCAAGTGGACCCAGCATTTT
CATREDRAAHSLTSKWTQHF